The 17 T cell receptor beta chains below come from one sample, sequenced in a study of tissue T cells after allogeneic stem cell transplantation. The time point: mouse harvest day 7 after allogeneic transplant. Each mouse received 10^7 T-cell-depleted marrow cells plus 10^6 splenic CD5+ T cells by tail vein. Using immunoSEQ multiplex PCR, the repertoire was profiled, and TCRdb retains in-frame clones only, with some absent. The profile shows roughly 6,000 clones, approximately 50% of them singletons. The sequencing sample was made of gut tissue. Receptors were obtained from a female BALB/c mouse given C57BL/6 T cells with graft-versus-host disease after an allogeneic hematopoietic cell transplant.

For this clone: Genes and germline are mouse. The CDR3 is cut off 1 residue early in the read; its end comes from the germline J gene. This chain connects TRBV23 to TRBJ2-7; the table's D call, TRBD2, was not checked against the DNA. CDR3 length: 14 residues. Germline CDR1 KGHTA, CDR2 FQNQQP. Partial CDR3 DNA: TGCTCCAGCAGTCAAAACTGGGGGTCCTATGAACAGTAC. This codes for CSSSQNWGSYEQY. From start to end, the CDR3 is CSSSQNWGSYEQYF.

On this clone: Genes here carry mouse names. The CDR3 DNA, read in part, is TGTGCCACGTCCCGGGGAAACACAGAAGTCTTC. Protein sequence: CATSRGNTEVF. The whole CDR3 sequence is CATSRGNTEVFF. The chain couples TRBV3 to TRBJ1-1, with D hard to call. Read sequence stops 1 residue before the CDR3 end, and the germline J gene provides the missing end. The CDR3 length is 12 residues. The ends were cut back, 10 bases at V and 1 base at J, with 10 bases in the middle. Germline CDR1 is SNHLY and CDR2 is FYNGKV (reference sequence). Combining the CDR3 with reference TRBV3 and TRBJ1-1 gives the whole variable domain GPKVLQIPSHQIIDMGQMVTLNCDPVSNHLYFYWYKQILGQQMEFLVNFYNGKVMEKSKLFKDQFSVERPDGSYFTLKIQPTALEDSAVYFCATSRGNTEVFFGKGTRLTVV.

A remark on this clone: Any gene name here is a mouse gene name. The CDR3 end is not reached by the read, which stops 1 residue before it; the germline J gene fills it in. This sequence joins TRBV2 and TRBJ2-1; 10 bases agree with TRBD2. V trimming: 2 bases; J trimming: 4 bases; junction bases outside the gene matches: 5. The CDR3 spans 16 residues. From germline, CDR1 is LGHNA and CDR2 YSYQKL. CDR3 in amino acids: CASSQTLGGRYAEQFF. The DNA read from the CDR3 is TGTGCCAGCAGCCAAACTCTGGGGGGGCGATATGCTGAGCAGTTC.

About this clone: Any gene name here is a mouse gene name. From the germline J gene comes the end of the CDR3, since the read stops 1 residue before it. This chain uses TRBV3 with TRBJ2-4, with 8 bases aligning to TRBD2. The CDR3 sequence is 15 residues long. V lost 3 bases and J lost 1; bases outside the gene matches: 3. From germline, CDR1 is SNHLY and CDR2 FYNGKV (reference sequence). The CDR3 DNA, read in part, is TGTGCCAGCAGCTTGGGGGGGCTTGGTCAAAACACCTTGTAC. Protein: CASSLGGLGQNTLY. The whole CDR3 is CASSLGGLGQNTLYF.

This clone occurred a few times. Gene names and germline refer to mouse. The read halts 1 residue ahead of the CDR3 end, with the missing end drawn from the germline J gene. This chain links TRBV26 with TRBJ2-7; D assignment may be TRBD1 or TRBD2 (6 bases each). The ends were cut back, 4 bases at V and 0 bases at J, with 10 bases in the middle. This CDR3 contains 14 residues. Germline V gives CDR1 KGHPV, CDR2 FQNQEV (reference sequence). Incomplete CDR3 DNA: TGTGCCAGCAGTCGGGGGCCCTTCTCCTATGAACAGTAC. It specifies CASSRGPFSYEQY. The whole CDR3 sequence reads CASSRGPFSYEQYF.

In regard to this clone: These gene names are mouse names. The read stops 1 residue short of the end of the CDR3; the missing end is completed from the germline J gene. The chain links TRBV13-2 to TRBJ1-3, with 10 positions matching TRBD1. The ends lost 3 bases at V and 0 bases at J; junction bases unmatched: 3. The CDR3 is 16 residues long. Germline loops: CDR1 NNHNN, CDR2 SYGAGS (reference sequence). The sequenced part of the CDR3 DNA is TGTGCCAGCGGTGCGACAGGGGGCGGTTCTGGAAATACGCTCTAT. Translation: CASGATGGGSGNTLY. The whole CDR3 is CASGATGGGSGNTLYF.

Note on this clone: Mouse gene names apply. The read gets to within 1 residue of the CDR3 end, and the germline J gene fills in the rest. The rearrangement uses TRBV13-2 and TRBJ1-4; 7 nucleotides agree with TRBD1. Germline lookup yields CDR1 NNHNN and CDR2 SYGAGS (reference sequence). The CDR3 has 15 amino acids. The V and J ends lost 5 bases and 2 bases, in that order; junction bases with no gene match: 6. CDR3 protein: CASGQTGRSNERLFF. The covered CDR3 bases are TGTGCCAGCGGCCAGACAGGGCGATCCAACGAAAGATTATTT.

A word on this clone: The germline and genes are mouse ones. The read stops 1 residue short of the end of the CDR3; the missing end is completed from the germline J gene. The chain has TRBV23 and TRBJ2-4; the DNA was not used to check the table's D call, TRBD1. CDR1 KGHTA and CDR2 FQNQQP come from the germline V gene. CDR3 length: 14 residues. The CDR3 spells CSSSQFAGQGGLYF. Incomplete CDR3 DNA: TGCTCCAGCAGTCAATTTGCCGGACAGGGGGGTTTGTAC.

By proportion, this clone is large. The genes are named according to mouse. The CDR3 end lies 1 residue beyond the end of the read and is filled in from the germline J gene. The V gene is TRBV5, the J gene TRBJ1-2; tentative D call: TRBD1 (5 bases). This CDR3 has 14 residues. V was trimmed by 5 bases and J by 0 bases, leaving 10 bases between them. The V gene's germline CDR1 is LGHNA and CDR2 YNLKQL (reference sequence). The chain's CDR3 is CASSGHPANSDYTF. The covered CDR3 bases are TGTGCCAGCAGCGGACACCCTGCAAACTCCGACTACACC.

A word on this clone: The gene symbols are mouse symbols. CDR3 in amino acids: CASSLRDKSAETLYF. The sequenced CDR3 bases are TGTGCCAGCAGTCTGCGGGACAAAAGTGCAGAAACGCTGTAT. The chain employs TRBV26 and TRBJ2-3; tentatively, D is TRBD1 (6 bases). Read sequence stops 1 residue before the CDR3 end, and the germline J gene provides the missing end. Germline CDR1 KGHPV, CDR2 FQNQEV (reference sequence). Trimming removed 2 bases at V and 0 bases at J, with 9 bases between. This CDR3 comprises 15 residues.

Of note for this clone: The germline and genes are mouse ones. The read terminates 1 residue before the CDR3 end, so the remaining end is supplied by the germline J gene. The chain couples TRBV3 to TRBJ2-1; tentatively, D is TRBD2 (6 bases). CDR3 length equals 14 residues. Deletions cut 2 bases from V and 3 bases from J, with 8 bases between. Germline values: CDR1 SNHLY, CDR2 FYNGKV (reference sequence). CDR3 amino acids: CASSLNWVYAEQFF. CDR3 DNA, as far as it was read: TGTGCCAGCAGCTTAAACTGGGTCTATGCTGAGCAGTTC.

This clone came up a few times. All gene names here are mouse names. The read stops 1 residue short of the end of the CDR3; the missing end is completed from the germline J gene. J is TRBJ2-7 and V is TRBV26; TRBD2 matches 7 bases. V was clipped by 1 base and J by 0 bases; unmatched bases: 3. Per the germline V gene, CDR1 is KGHPV and CDR2 is FQNQEV (reference sequence). The CDR3 extends over 15 amino acids. CDR3 amino acids: CASSLWGGSSYEQYF. The sequenced part of the CDR3 DNA is TGTGCCAGCAGTCTGTGGGGGGGGAGCTCCTATGAACAGTAC.

Notes on this clone: The listed genes are named as in mouse. The read finishes 1 residue shy of the CDR3 end, and the germline J gene is used to complete it. The V gene is TRBV26, the J gene TRBJ2-2; unclear D gene. Germline V lookup: CDR1 KGHPV, CDR2 FQNQEV (reference sequence). V lost 0 bases and J 0 bases, leaving 5 bases between the germline ends. The CDR3 is made up of 15 amino acids. The sequenced CDR3 bases are TGTGCCAGCAGTCTGTCGTCAGCAAACACCGGGCAGCTCTAC. Translating it yields CASSLSSANTGQLY. The full CDR3 protein reads CASSLSSANTGQLYF.

A note on this clone: Genes and germline come from the mouse. The read finishes 1 residue shy of the CDR3 end, and the germline J gene is used to complete it. The V and J genes are TRBV13-1 and TRBJ2-5; TRBD1 agrees at 9 bases. In germline, CDR1 is NSHNY, CDR2 SYGAGN. The CDR3 is 14 amino acids. Trimming at V came to 5 bases and at J to 2 bases, leaving 3 bases not matched to a gene. The CDR3 is CASSPDRGQDTQYF. Partial CDR3 DNA: TGTGCCAGCAGCCCGGACAGGGGCCAAGACACCCAGTAC.

This clone was recorded only once. Germline and genes here are mouse. The CDR3 end lies 1 residue beyond the end of the read and is filled in from the germline J gene. The chain is built from TRBV3 and TRBJ1-4, with TRBD1 matching 8 bases. Germline V gene lookup returns CDR1 SNHLY and CDR2 FYNGKV (reference sequence). V was clipped by 3 bases and J by 2 bases; unmatched bases: 2. The CDR3 totals 15 residues. The covered CDR3 bases are TGTGCCAGCAGCTTCAACAGGGGGTCCAACGAAAGATTATTT. It is translated as CASSFNRGSNERLF. The CDR3 in its entirety is CASSFNRGSNERLFF.

About this clone: Gene names denote mouse genes. The read terminates 1 residue ahead of where the CDR3 ends, so the germline J gene completes it. The V and J genes are TRBV26 and TRBJ2-4; 10 nucleotides agree with TRBD2. Germline CDR1 is KGHPV and CDR2 is FQNQEV (reference sequence). With 4 bases clipped from V and 5 bases from J, the junction kept 3 bases outside the gene matches. The length of the CDR3 is 14 residues. The CDR3 is CASSPDWGLNTLYF. The CDR3 bases that were read are TGTGCCAGCAGTCCGGACTGGGGGTTAAACACCTTGTAC. The variable domain in full, completed from reference TRBV26 and TRBJ2-4, reads NSKVIQTPRYLVKGQGQKAKMRCIPEKGHPVVFWYQQNKNNEFKFLINFQNQEVLQQIDMTEKRFSAECPSNSPCSLEIQSSEAGDSALYLCASSPDWGLNTLYFGAGTRLSVL.

Notes on this clone: The gene symbols are mouse symbols. From the germline J gene comes the end of the CDR3, since the read stops 1 residue before it. The V call is TRBV12-1, the J call TRBJ2-5; D gene unclear. With 0 bases removed from V and 1 base from J, the gap between germline ends came to 10 bases. The CDR3 is made up of 15 amino acids. CDR1 and CDR2 (germline): SGHSN, HYEKVE. CDR3 DNA (partial): TGTGCCAGCTCTCTCCCGGGGAGCCACCAAGACACCCAGTAC. Translation: CASSLPGSHQDTQY. The whole CDR3 sequence is CASSLPGSHQDTQYF.